This paragraph covers one T cell receptor (beta chain) sequence. Its specificity is not known. Other DNA variants within this sample encode the same CDR3. Clones were read by immunoSEQ multiplex PCR, and TCRdb kept only the in-frame ones, dropping some. The repertoire holds roughly 2,500,000 clones, with approximately 93% as singletons. CDR1 MNHEY and CDR2 SVGAGI come from the germline V gene. The CDR3 runs 14 residues. V shed 2 bases, J shed 2 bases, and the junction held 2 bases outside the gene matches. The data derive from a study of shared clonotypes between healthy human individuals. Study-wide findings and caveats: On the whole, naive subsets had larger estimated richness than memory subsets had.

Adults of Caucasian background living in Nashville, Tennessee made up all donors. This chain joins TRBV6-5 and TRBJ2-7; 8 nucleotides align to TRBD1. This receptor was identified in a man aged 18-30 years in good health. Some clones in this sample may be carry-over from other donors' samples. Sequences were obtained from naive CD4+ T cells from PBMCs. Subset noted: CD45RA+ positively selected. CDR3 in amino acids: CASSYGQGAYEQYF. The CDR3 DNA sequence: TGTGCCAGCAGTTACGGACAGGGTGCCTACGAGCAGTACTTC.